Listed here are 30 T cell receptor beta chains from one sample, sequenced in a study of blood T cell repertoires in COVID-19. The assay was immunoSEQ multiplex PCR, and TCRdb's table has in-frame clones only and misses some. Among around 220,000 clones listed, under 95% were seen once. The sequenced sample was PBMCs or T cells enriched from blood (not recorded which). The origin of the receptors is a woman aged 18-35 years who had recovered from COVID-19.

The J gene is TRBJ1-2, the V gene TRBV15, with D tentatively TRBD1 (6 bases). CDR3 length: 14 residues. Germline CDR1 reads LNHNV; CDR2 reads YYDKDF (reference sequence). The ends were cut back, 4 bases at V and 2 bases at J, with 11 bases in the middle. The CDR3 protein is CATSTSTGNYGYTF. The DNA for the CDR3 is TGTGCCACCAGCACAAGTACAGGGAACTATGGCTACACCTTC.

This sequence joins TRBV2 and TRBJ2-1; TRBD2 agrees at 8 bases. V shed 2 bases and J 7 bases; nucleotides not matched to a gene: 16. Germline V lookup: CDR1 SNHLY, CDR2 FYNNEI. The CDR3 runs 18 residues. CDR3 in amino acids: CASSEYGSGGRTLNEQFF. Written as DNA, the CDR3 is TGTGCCAGCAGTGAATATGGGTCTGGCGGGAGGACCCTTAATGAGCAGTTCTTC.

As concerns this clone: Other nucleotide sequences from this sample produce the same CDR3. The chain has TRBV2 and TRBJ1-2; TRBD1 matches at 8 bases. J lost 3 bases, V lost 6 bases, and 3 bases had no gene match. CDR3 length equals 13 residues. Germline loops: CDR1 SNHLY, CDR2 FYNNEI. The CDR3 region has the DNA TGTGCCAGCAGCGAGGACAGGGACTATGGCTACACCTTC. Its protein product is CASSEDRDYGYTF.

The chain joins TRBV7-2 to TRBJ2-1, with 11 nucleotides matching TRBD2. The junction had 3 bases not matched to a gene; V was cut back by 5 bases and J by 3 bases. The germline V gene has CDR1 SGHTA and CDR2 FQGNSA. The CDR3 spans 15 residues. For the CDR3, the DNA is TGTGCCAGCAGCGCGACTAGCGGGATCTACAATGAGCAGTTCTTC. Residues: CASSATSGIYNEQFF. The full variable domain, with the rest looked up from reference TRBV7-2 and TRBJ2-1, is GAGVSQSPSNKVTEKGKDVELRCDPISGHTALYWYRQSLGQGLEFLIYFQGNSAPDKSGLPSDRFSAERTGGSVSTLTIQRTQQEDSAVYLCASSATSGIYNEQFFGPGTRLTVL.

A word on this clone: The CDR3 carries no conserved terminal phenylalanine or tryptophan, so it likely arises from a read error. Because the CDR3's place on the DNA is in doubt, the DNA is left out and the CDR3 is given as listed by TCRdb. J is TRBJ2-3 and V is TRBV7-2; TRBD2, the table's D call, lacks a check against the DNA. Germline CDR1 reads SGHTA; CDR2 reads FQGNSA. The CDR3 has 12 amino acids, counting both end residues. CDR3 loop: CASSATSGLGVV.

The CDR3 loop reads CASGEQGGEKLFF. The DNA for the CDR3 is TGTGCCAGTGGCGAACAGGGTGGTGAAAAACTGTTTTTT. The gene calls are TRBV19 and TRBJ1-4; perhaps TRBD1 as D (6 bases). Trimming stripped 8 bases from V and 7 bases from J, with 14 bases between. The germline CDR1 and CDR2 sequences are LNHDA and SQIVND (reference sequence). The CDR3 has 13 amino acids.

This clone appeared once. V gene TRBV9 combines with J gene TRBJ2-5; 8 bases map to TRBD2. This CDR3 contains 17 residues. Germline CDR1 SGDLS, CDR2 YYNGEE. Trimming removed 1 base from V and 3 bases from J; junction bases left unmatched: 11. CDR3 DNA sequence: TGTGCCAGCAGCGTAAACCCGACTAGCGCTTCTGAAGAGACCCAGTACTTC. It is translated as CASSVNPTSASEETQYF.

This clone has just one count. This rearrangement joins TRBV7-8 to TRBJ1-6, with 7 bases identical to TRBD1. Germline CDR1 reads SGHVS; CDR2 reads FQNEAQ. The trim removed 2 bases at V and 0 bases at J, leaving 19 bases unmatched. The CDR3 is 22 amino acids. The CDR3 sequence is CASSLFVGRRRGESSYNSPLHF. CDR3 DNA sequence: TGTGCCAGCAGCTTATTTGTTGGAAGGCGCAGGGGGGAGAGCTCCTATAATTCACCCCTCCACTTT.

The gene calls are TRBV6-5 and TRBJ1-1, with D possibly TRBD1 on 6 matching bases. V lost 8 bases and J 0 bases, leaving 10 bases between the germline ends. Per germline, CDR1 MNHEY and CDR2 SVGAGI. The CDR3 covers 13 residues. This CDR3 reads CASGQSMNTEAFF. The CDR3 DNA sequence: TGTGCCAGCGGACAGTCCATGAACACTGAAGCTTTCTTT.

The chain employs TRBV27 and TRBJ2-7; 8 bases fit TRBD1. This CDR3 has 14 amino acids. Germline V gene lookup returns CDR1 MNHEY and CDR2 SMNVEV (reference sequence). V gave up 2 bases and J gave up 4 bases; unmatched junction bases: 4. CDR3 sequence (DNA): TGTGCCAGCAGTTTAACCCGGACAGGGTACGAGCAGTACTTC. Amino acids: CASSLTRTGYEQYF.

The chain uses TRBV7-9 and TRBJ2-1; the D gene is possibly TRBD2 (5 bases). Germline V gives CDR1 SEHNR, CDR2 FQNEAQ (reference sequence). The length of the CDR3 is 13 residues. The ends were cut back, 9 bases at V and 4 bases at J, with 13 bases in the middle. This CDR3 is CASGSSEYNEQFF. The CDR3, as DNA: TGTGCCAGTGGGAGTAGCGAGTACAATGAGCAGTTCTTC.

The chain combines TRBV7-9 with TRBJ2-5, with a tentative D call TRBD1 (5 bases). CDR1 is SEHNR, CDR2 FQNEAQ, per germline (reference sequence). Trimming removed 3 bases from V and 1 base from J, with 12 bases in between. The CDR3 length is 15 residues. The CDR3 loop is CASSLGQTVQETQYF. The CDR3, as DNA: TGTGCCAGCAGCTTGGGGCAAACCGTCCAAGAGACCCAGTACTTC. The variable domain in full, completed from reference TRBV7-9 and TRBJ2-5, reads DTGVSQNPRHKITKRGQNVTFRCDPISEHNRLYWYRQTLGQGPEFLTYFQNEAQLEKSRLLSDRFSAERPKGSFSTLEIQRTEQGDSAMYLCASSLGQTVQETQYFGPGTRLLVL.

J is TRBJ1-1 and V is TRBV19, with no clear D. The CDR3 is 13 amino acids. V lost 7 bases and J lost 2, with 11 bases in between. Germline V gives CDR1 LNHDA, CDR2 SQIVND (reference sequence). CDR3 protein: CASTSVSNTEAFF. DNA of the CDR3: TGTGCCAGTACAAGTGTCAGTAACACTGAAGCTTTCTTT. The variable domain in full, completed from reference TRBV19 and TRBJ1-1, reads DGGITQSPKYLFRKEGQNVTLSCEQNLNHDAMYWYRQDPGQGLRLIYYSQIVNDFQKGDIAEGYSVSREKKESFPLTVTSAQKNPTAFYLCASTSVSNTEAFFGQGTRLTVV.

The rearrangement joins TRBV18 to TRBJ2-1; D is ambiguous. Germline V CDR1 and CDR2: KGHSH, LQKENI. The CDR3 has 13 residues. Deletions cut 2 bases from V and 10 bases from J, with 12 bases between. The CDR3 nucleotides are TGTGCCAGCTCACCATCCCACTCCCGGGAGCAGTTCTTC. It codes for CASSPSHSREQFF.

The chain carries TRBV11-2 and TRBJ2-4, with D possibly TRBD1 on 6 matching bases. V was shortened by 3 bases and J by 7 bases, with 13 bases between the two germline ends. The length of the CDR3 is 14 residues. Germline V gene sequence: CDR1 SGHAT, CDR2 FQNNGV. Here the CDR3 DNA reads TGTGCCAGCAGCTTTAAGGGGGAGAGGAACATTCAGTACTTC. Protein product: CASSFKGERNIQYF.

This chain uses TRBV24-1 with TRBJ1-6; 9 nucleotides align to TRBD1. CDR3 length: 13 residues. Unmatched junction bases numbered 7, after V lost 12 bases and J lost 8 bases. Germline CDR1 reads KGHDR; CDR2 reads SFDVKD. Written as DNA, the CDR3 is TGTGCCCCCTCGACAGGGGGAGATTCACCCCTCCACTTT. It translates to CAPSTGGDSPLHF.

The chain combines TRBV28 with TRBJ2-7; maybe TRBD1 (5 bases). The germline CDR1 and CDR2 sequences are MDHEN and SYDVKM. The V gene lost 5 bases and the J gene lost 6 bases, with 20 bases spanning the gap. The CDR3 has 15 residues. DNA of the CDR3: TGTGCCAGCAGTCTTTTAGGGGCCGCCCACTCCGAGCAGTACTTC. It codes for CASSLLGAAHSEQYF.

The chain carries TRBV7-9 and TRBJ2-3, with D tentatively TRBD1 (5 bases). Looked up from germline, CDR1 is SEHNR and CDR2 is FQNEAQ (reference sequence). The CDR3 contains 14 residues. V lost 5 bases and J 2 bases, leaving 11 bases between the germline ends. The DNA of the CDR3 is TGTGCCAGCAGCGACAGCAGATACACAGATACGCAGTATTTT. Amino acids: CASSDSRYTDTQYF.

The genes are TRBV5-4 and TRBJ1-2; D is unclear. CDR3 length: 15 residues. Trimming removed 0 bases from V and 2 bases from J, with 11 bases in between. The V gene's germline CDR1 is SGHNT and CDR2 YYREEE (reference sequence). In DNA, the CDR3 is TGTGCCAGCAGCTTGGATGGCGGAGGGAACTATGGCTACACCTTC. Its protein product is CASSLDGGGNYGYTF.

The chain has TRBV5-4 and TRBJ2-1; D is possibly TRBD2 (7 bases). In germline, CDR1 is SGHNT, CDR2 YYREEE (reference sequence). The CDR3 is 16 residues long. V dropped 4 bases and J dropped 7 bases, with 21 bases sitting between them. CDR3 sequence: CASSTGGRGMGNEQFF. The CDR3 DNA reads as TGTGCCAGCAGCACCGGGGGGCGGGGGATGGGAAATGAGCAGTTCTTC.

In regard to this clone: Other nucleotide sequences in the sample specify the same CDR3. The V gene is TRBV7-3, the J gene TRBJ1-1, with TRBD1 identical over 8 bases. V gave up 3 bases and J gave up 3 bases; unmatched junction bases: 0. There are 13 residues in the CDR3. Germline values: CDR1 SGHTA, CDR2 FQGTGA. In nucleotides, the CDR3 is TGTGCCAGCAGCTTGACAGGGGACACTGAAGCTTTCTTT. Protein sequence: CASSLTGDTEAFF.

J is TRBJ1-2 and V is TRBV24-1; a weak D match, TRBD1 (6 bases). V gave up 3 bases and J gave up 6 bases, with 10 bases separating them. The CDR3 totals 13 residues. CDR1 and CDR2 from the germline V gene are KGHDR and SFDVKD. Here the CDR3 DNA reads TGTGCCACCAGTGATCAGGGGAGAGATGGCTACACCTTC. The encoded protein is CATSDQGRDGYTF.

The chain is built from TRBV7-2 and TRBJ1-3; no firm D call. The CDR3 totals 16 residues. V lost 5 bases, J lost 0 bases, and 14 bases lay in between. The germline CDR1 and CDR2 sequences are SGHTA and FQGNSA. Here the CDR3 DNA reads TGTGCCAGCAGCCCTAGTCCTAGCCGCTCTGGAAACACCATATATTTT. This sequence encodes CASSPSPSRSGNTIYF.

The rearrangement uses TRBV6-5 and TRBJ1-2; TRBD1 might be the D (6 bases). V was shortened by 4 bases and J by 3 bases, with 15 bases between the two germline ends. This CDR3 is built from 15 residues. The V gene's germline CDR1 is MNHEY and CDR2 SVGAGI. CDR3 in amino acids: CASSSHREWDYGYTF. The CDR3 DNA sequence: TGTGCCAGCAGTTCCCACAGGGAGTGGGACTATGGCTACACCTTC.

This sequence joins TRBV11-3 and TRBJ1-5; D may be TRBD1 (5 bases). The CDR3 is 13 residues long. V was pared by 8 bases and J by 5 bases, with 13 bases between. The germline gives CDR1 SGHNT, CDR2 YENEEA. The CDR3 DNA is TGTGCCAGCGGGGGGGGACCCTATCAGCCCCAGCATTTT. Protein sequence: CASGGGPYQPQHF.

The CDR3 here is CAISRQGQETQYF. The DNA for the CDR3 is TGTGCCATCAGCAGACAGGGACAAGAGACCCAGTACTTC. The chain uses TRBV10-3 and TRBJ2-5; 7 nucleotides align to TRBD1. Germline V gene data show CDR1 as ENHRY and CDR2 as SYGVKD. With V trimmed by 6 bases and J by 2 bases, 3 bases remained unmatched. The CDR3 runs to 13 residues.

This chain connects TRBV12-5 to TRBJ2-3, with 10 bases fitting TRBD2. This CDR3 has 15 residues. Germline CDR1 LGHNT, CDR2 FRNRAP. V was clipped by 7 bases and J by 6 bases; unmatched bases: 10. CDR3 sequence (DNA): TGTGCTAGTGCGGCTAGCGGGAGTAGGTGGGATACGCAGTATTTT. Translating gives CASAASGSRWDTQYF.

The chain employs TRBV6-1 and TRBJ1-2; the D is unclear. Per germline, CDR1 MNHNS and CDR2 SASEGT. The V end was cut by 3 bases, the J end by 5 bases, with 16 bases between. The CDR3 loop spans 15 amino acids. The CDR3: CASSENAVSGYGYTF. The CDR3 nucleotides read TGTGCCAGCAGTGAGAATGCTGTCAGCGGATATGGCTACACCTTC.

The chain is built from TRBV19 and TRBJ1-2; D not certain. The CDR3 runs 12 residues. V was shortened by 3 bases and J by 10 bases, with 12 bases between the two germline ends. Germline V gene data show CDR1 as LNHDA and CDR2 as SQIVND (reference sequence). CDR3 in DNA: TGTGCCAGTAGTATTAGCGACGGATCCTACACCTTC. Residues: CASSISDGSYTF.

This sequence joins TRBV5-4 and TRBJ2-7; perhaps TRBD2 as D (6 bases). This CDR3 is built from 15 residues. V lost 4 bases and J lost 3, with 17 bases in between. Germline assignment: CDR1 SGHNT and CDR2 YYREEE (reference sequence). Here the CDR3 reads CASSQAAGTFYEQYF. CDR3 coding DNA: TGTGCCAGCAGCCAAGCTGCCGGGACTTTCTACGAGCAGTACTTC.